This T cell receptor (beta chain) was observed in a study of blood T cells in healthy people across ages (dated by TCRdb to between 2014 and 2017). With regard to the full study: In model experiments, roughly one uniquely barcoded TCR beta cDNA molecule per two T cells was captured by template switching. To avoid experimental bias, donors of different ages were distributed randomly across sequencing lanes. Donors were grouped into four age groups: young (average roughly 15 years), middle-aged (roughly 38), aged (roughly 67) and long-lived (about 82). The study analyzed two additional independent replicas of 1 million unique cDNA reads from the same blood draw for two donors, one aged 18 to 29 and one aged 80 or older. Using deep sequencing normalized with unique cDNA molecular identifiers, the study measured how TCR beta repertoire diversity changes with age. Beyond this particular receptor, the publication reports: Donor CMV infection status was unknown, potentially confounding age-related changes in expanded clonotypes. As age increased, observed TCR beta diversity per million T cells dropped in a roughly linear way, and a significant reduction was already evident by age around 41. There was a strong correlation between observed TCR beta diversity and the percentage of naive T cells measured by flow cytometry. Estimates of total diversity based on one million sequenced T cells were regarded as lower bounds and as underestimates. Compared with the aged group, the long-lived group had more naive CD4+ T cells, fewer expanded clones and increased TCR diversity, a pattern suggesting age selection. Bulk unsorted PBMC profiling prevented conclusive comparison of naive and antigen-experienced compartments.

The library was made by 5' RACE. The run used an Illumina HiSeq 2500. A second PCR of about 6 to 12 cycles was run with a J-beta primer mix and a sample-barcoded 5' primer. A template-switch 5' adaptor carrying 12 random nucleotides introduced a unique molecular identifier onto each TCR beta cDNA molecule. At least 2.5 million CDR3-containing paired-end reads were obtained from each sample. The Mint cDNA synthesis kit, primed by a TRBC-specific oligonucleotide, was used to synthesize first-strand cDNA from all RNA. Following uracil-DNA glycosylase treatment, a first 18-cycle PCR with universal primers M1SS and BC2_uni_R was performed on all cDNA. As for the authors' bioinformatics: For normalization, 1 million high-quality reads were randomly selected from each sample, with every read carrying a distinct molecular identifier. Instead of being binned into consensus sequences, reads that shared molecular identifiers were thrown out. CDR3 identification, clonotype clustering and error correction used MiTCR with a Q25 quality threshold and the strictest error-elimination algorithm. A nonparametric unseen species model with Euler transformation was used to estimate a lower bound on total TCR beta diversity. TCRdb trimmed the raw reads at Q25, called clones with MiXCR and kept productive beta chains. Entries are consolidated by CDR3 protein sequence, retaining the most common genes and DNA. The V and J calls and clone size are TCRdb's, not the authors'. Recorded for this sample are hundreds of thousands of distinct CDR3 sequences; about half of them occurred a single time. The leading ten clones occupy about a third of the sample.

The donors were roughly 40 Caucasian individuals from Russia, aged roughly 6 to 90 years, who were systemically healthy. Each donor gave ten milliliters of peripheral blood, drawn into EDTA-treated Vacutainer tubes. Ficoll-Paque density-gradient centrifugation was used to isolate PBMCs, with at least 6 million per sample. Total RNA, at least 6 micrograms per sample, was extracted from PBMCs with Trizol reagent. The percentages of naive CD45RAhigh/CD27high T cells were determined by flow cytometry on a PBMC aliquot from every donor. CDR1 and CDR2 (MDHEN, SYDVKM) derive from the germline V gene. There are 13 amino acids in the CDR3, from cysteine to phenylalanine inclusive. Solely the CDR3 DNA is kept, with 39 bases framed from the first base. V was cut back by 4 bases and J by 8 bases, leaving a gap of 9 bases between them. This clonotype was seen a handful of times. The antigen it binds to is not known. Base qualities are not at hand, and no much larger clone is one base apart.

The chain is encoded by TRBV28 joined to TRBJ1-6; there is no confident call for the D gene. The clonotype comes from a woman aged 55-70 years in good health. Sequenced material: blood. The CDR3: CASSSLTDSPLHF. The sequence in DNA is TGTGCCAGCAGTTCCCTGACGGATTCACCCCTCCACTTT.